The T cell receptor (beta chain) described here comes from a study of shared clonotypes between healthy human individuals. About the study: Two women and a few men aged 18 to 49 made up the donors. Each donor's CD8 memory used one plate, CD8 naive two, each CD4 subset three. Regarding the study as a whole: Measured sharing among donors was expected to vary with sequencing depth.

All donors qualified as healthy HIV-negative adults and had experienced no recent acute infections or vaccinations. TCRdb keeps only in-frame clones here, not all; method: immunoSEQ multiplex PCR. The sample lists roughly 760,000 clones, approximately 74% occurring once. V was clipped by 0 bases and J by 7 bases; unmatched bases: 3. CDR3 length: 14 amino acids. Germline V gene data show CDR1 as MGHRA and CDR2 as YSYEKL. Regarding this clone: No antigen is known for it.

Sequenced: memory CD4+ T cells sorted from blood. Regarding subset: CD45RA-negative fraction. The chain recombines TRBV4-1 with TRBJ1-5, with 7 bases aligning to TRBD1. The TCR comes from a woman aged 25 to 39 in good health. CDR3 nucleotides: TGCGCCAGCAGCCAAGAGGTAGGGGGCCAGCCCCAGCATTTT. Translated, it gives CASSQEVGGQPQHF.